What follows are 30 T cell receptor beta chains derived from one specimen sequenced in a study of blood T cell repertoires in COVID-19. Profiled with immunoSEQ multiplex PCR; TCRdb holds only in-frame clones, not every one. The top ten clones hold about a quarter of a sample with about 31,000 clones, 86% of them seen once. Source material: peripheral blood. All receptors derive from a human donor with active COVID-19. The donor label of this sample is uncertain.

The J gene is TRBJ2-3, the V gene TRBV19; perhaps TRBD2 as D (5 bases). Germline V gene sequence: CDR1 LNHDA, CDR2 SQIVND (reference sequence). Deletions cut 2 bases from V and 1 base from J, with 7 bases between. The CDR3 has 14 residues. DNA of the CDR3: TGTGCCAGTAGTATAAAAGCGGGCACAGATACGCAGTATTTT. This codes for CASSIKAGTDTQYF.

V and J are TRBV7-9 and TRBJ2-3; 10 bases match TRBD2. The V segment lost 2 bases and the J segment 3 bases; nucleotides outside the gene matches: 5. Germline-derived CDR1 and CDR2 are SEHNR and FQNEAQ (reference sequence). The CDR3 spans 16 residues. CDR3 residues: CASSLHSGGATDTQYF. The CDR3 DNA follows: TGTGCCAGCAGCTTACACAGCGGGGGGGCGACAGATACGCAGTATTTT.

CDR3 bases: TGTGCCATCAGTGGACAGGGGGCCTACGAGCAGTACTTC. Translating it yields CAISGQGAYEQYF. This chain connects TRBV10-3 to TRBJ2-7; 9 nucleotides align to TRBD1. This CDR3 region has 13 residues. The germline V gene encodes CDR1 ENHRY and CDR2 SYGVKD. The ends lost 4 bases at V and 2 bases at J; junction bases unmatched: 0.

This chain joins TRBV25-1 and TRBJ2-7, with 10 bases lining up with TRBD2. The CDR3 spans 16 residues. Germline V gives CDR1 MGHDK, CDR2 SYGVNS. The V segment lost 1 base and the J segment 7 bases; nucleotides outside the gene matches: 10. This CDR3 is CASSESVASGSGEQYF. In DNA form, the CDR3 reads TGTGCCAGCAGTGAATCGGTGGCTAGCGGGAGTGGGGAGCAGTACTTC.

This clone has just one count. The V and J genes are TRBV27 and TRBJ2-1; 8 bases match TRBD2. V gave up 5 bases and J gave up 9 bases; unmatched junction bases: 15. CDR3 length: 16 residues. The V gene's germline CDR1 is MNHEY and CDR2 SMNVEV (reference sequence). CDR3 in DNA: TGTGCCAGCAGTCTTGGCCTAGAGCGGGAGAGTCGTGAGCAGTTCTTC. Translation gives CASSLGLERESREQFF.

The gene calls are TRBV12-3 or TRBV12-4 and TRBJ1-4; a possible D gene is TRBD1 (6 bases). The CDR3 sequence is 11 residues long. V gave up 7 bases and J gave up 8 bases, with 8 bases separating them. The CDR3, as DNA: TGTGCCAGCAAGGGGGGGGAAAAACTGTTTTTT. Its translation is CASKGGEKLFF.

The chain uses TRBV7-9 and TRBJ2-7, with 8 bases matching TRBD1. The V and J ends lost 3 bases and 7 bases, in that order; junction bases with no gene match: 14. CDR1 SEHNR and CDR2 FQNEAQ come from the germline V gene (reference sequence). This CDR3 has 16 amino acids. CDR3 coding DNA: TGTGCCAGCAGCTTCCCCTCTGGACAGGGTGGCAAAGAGCAGTACTTC. This codes for CASSFPSGQGGKEQYF. Full variable domain (missing parts from reference TRBV7-9 and TRBJ2-7): DTGVSQNPRHKITKRGQNVTFRCDPISEHNRLYWYRQTLGQGPEFLTYFQNEAQLEKSRLLSDRFSAERPKGSFSTLEIQRTEQGDSAMYLCASSFPSGQGGKEQYFGPGTRLTVT.

V and J are TRBV5-6 and TRBJ2-2, with 7 bases lining up with TRBD2. Germline CDR1 SGHDT, CDR2 YYEEEE. CDR3 length: 16 residues. J was trimmed by 0 bases and V by 0 bases; bases with no gene match: 2. CDR3 nucleotides: TGTGCCAGCAGCTTGGGAGGACTAGCGAACACCGGGGAGCTGTTTTTT. Protein: CASSLGGLANTGELFF.

V usage is TRBV2 and J usage is TRBJ1-5; TRBD1 agrees at 8 bases. Unmatched junction bases numbered 7, after V lost 6 bases and J lost 3 bases. The germline gives CDR1 SNHLY, CDR2 FYNNEI. CDR3 size: 15 residues. The CDR3 DNA sequence: TGTGCCAGCAGGAAGGGACAGGTTATCAATCAGCCCCAGCATTTT. This translates into CASRKGQVINQPQHF.

V and J are TRBV30 and TRBJ2-3; 9 nucleotides align to TRBD2. V dropped 1 base and J dropped 5; count of bases not matched to a gene: 10. This CDR3 region has 16 residues. Germline loops: CDR1 GTSNPN, CDR2 SVGIG (reference sequence). The CDR3 DNA is TGTGCCTGGAGTGGGCTCGCGGGGGGGCGATTAGATACGCAGTATTTT. Translated, it gives CAWSGLAGGRLDTQYF.

The chain links TRBV19 to TRBJ1-2, with D uncertain. Trimming cost V 6 bases and J 5 bases, with 13 bases left between them. The CDR3 has 13 amino acids. Germline V gene sequence: CDR1 LNHDA, CDR2 SQIVND (reference sequence). The CDR3 nucleotides read TGTGCCAGTAGCGCAGGATTGAAGTATGGCTACACCTTC. This encodes CASSAGLKYGYTF.

Concerning this clone: The junction shows a germline mismatch at one end, possibly a read error. The J gene is TRBJ2-5, the V gene TRBV7-7, with no clear D. CDR1 SSHAT and CDR2 FNYEAQ come from the germline V gene (reference sequence). CDR3 length: 14 amino acids. This CDR3 reads CASSLADTQETQYF. CDR3 DNA sequence: TGTGCTAGCAGCTTAGCCGACACTCAAGAGACCCAGTACTTC.

This clone was found once. The chain recombines TRBV3-1 (or the pseudogene TRBV3-2) with TRBJ2-5; TRBD1 matches 8 bases. The ends lost 3 bases at V and 4 bases at J; junction bases unmatched: 4. Germline CDR1 and CDR2: LGHDT and YNNKEL (reference sequence). The CDR3 runs to 14 residues. The CDR3: CASSHRGQGETQYF. Written as DNA, the CDR3 is TGTGCCAGCAGCCACAGGGGGCAAGGAGAGACCCAGTACTTC.

The gene calls are TRBV12-3 or TRBV12-4 and TRBJ1-6; D gene ambiguous. The V and J ends lost 2 bases and 9 bases respectively, with 8 bases between them. The CDR3 has 13 residues. The CDR3 protein is CASSLLESSPLHF. CDR3 DNA sequence: TGTGCCAGCAGTTTATTAGAGAGTTCACCCCTCCACTTT.

Details on this clone: One end of the junction fails to match germline, which may point to a read error. The CDR3 nucleotides are TGCGCCAGCAGTCAAGGAGTTGGGAACACTGAAGCTTTCTTT. It specifies CASSQGVGNTEAFF. The chain combines TRBV4-1 with TRBJ1-1; no clear D gene. Germline loops: CDR1 MGHRA, CDR2 YSYEKL. CDR3 length: 14 residues.

This clone came up once. The J gene is TRBJ2-1, the V gene TRBV24-1; D unresolved. CDR1 is KGHDR, CDR2 SFDVKD, per germline. The CDR3 is 14 residues long. The V end was cut by 4 bases, the J end by 10 bases, with 16 bases between. CDR3 sequence (DNA): TGTGCCACCAGTGACCCAAGCCTCGAGGAAGAGCAGTTCTTC. It encodes CATSDPSLEEEQFF.

The chain combines TRBV20-1 with TRBJ1-2; D call uncertain. The CDR3 extends over 11 amino acids. Germline lookup yields CDR1 DFQATT and CDR2 SNEGSKA (reference sequence). Between the trimmed V and J ends, which lost 6 bases and 8 bases, there was a span of 13 bases. The CDR3 coding sequence is TGCAGTGCGGGAGGGCAGGAAGGCTACACCTTC. Translated: CSAGGQEGYTF.

The gene calls are TRBV6-4 and TRBJ1-5; TRBD1 aligns across 8 bases. The V gene end was trimmed by 0 bases and the J gene end by 6 bases; junction bases not matched to a gene: 7. The length of the CDR3 is 16 residues. Germline CDR1 reads MRHNA; CDR2 reads SNTAGT. Written as DNA, the CDR3 is TGTGCCAGCAGTGACTCAAGGACAGGGACGGGTCAGCCCCAGCATTTT. Translating it yields CASSDSRTGTGQPQHF.

The chain combines TRBV19 with TRBJ2-7; TRBD2 might be the D (6 bases). Germline V gene lookup returns CDR1 LNHDA and CDR2 SQIVND (reference sequence). V was trimmed by 3 bases and J by 0 bases, leaving 12 bases between them. The CDR3 runs 15 residues. The CDR3 loop reads CASSMRLAYSYEQYF. Written as DNA, the CDR3 is TGTGCCAGTAGTATGAGGCTAGCGTACTCCTACGAGCAGTACTTC.

The chain uses TRBV4-1 and TRBJ1-2, with 10 bases aligning to TRBD1. The CDR3 sequence is 15 residues long. The germline V gene encodes CDR1 MGHRA and CDR2 YSYEKL. V was clipped by 0 bases and J by 4 bases; unmatched bases: 2. Written as DNA, the CDR3 is TGCGCCAGCAGCCAAGAGACAGGGGGCCGCTATGGCTACACCTTC. Protein: CASSQETGGRYGYTF.

The CDR3 nucleotides read TGTGCCAGCAGTTTAGGGGGACAGGGAGCGGTAGCTTTCTTT. Residues: CASSLGGQGAVAFF. J is TRBJ1-1 and V is TRBV28, with 9 bases aligning to TRBD1. In germline, CDR1 is MDHEN, CDR2 SYDVKM. The CDR3 consists of 14 residues. Trimming removed 2 bases from V and 10 bases from J; junction bases left unmatched: 8.

The chain employs TRBV28 and TRBJ2-7; perhaps TRBD2 as D (6 bases). Germline lookup yields CDR1 MDHEN and CDR2 SYDVKM. The V end lost 1 base, the J end lost 4 bases, and 14 bases lay between the germline ends. The CDR3 is made up of 15 amino acids. This CDR3 is CASSLFGASEYEQYF. As DNA, the CDR3 is TGTGCCAGCAGTTTATTCGGGGCTAGCGAATACGAGCAGTACTTC.

The rearrangement uses TRBV7-9 and TRBJ2-7; maybe TRBD2 (6 bases). V gave up 8 bases and J gave up 2 bases, with 22 bases separating them. The CDR3 runs 16 residues. Germline V gene lookup returns CDR1 SEHNR and CDR2 FQNEAQ (reference sequence). The CDR3 is CASQPDPGTGTYEQYF. The CDR3 DNA reads TGTGCCAGCCAACCAGACCCCGGGACTGGAACCTACGAGCAGTACTTC.

This chain connects TRBV28 to TRBJ2-1, with 7 bases lining up with TRBD1. Germline lookup yields CDR1 MDHEN and CDR2 SYDVKM. The trim removed 7 bases at V and 3 bases at J, leaving 3 bases unmatched. The CDR3 spans 13 residues. Here the CDR3 DNA reads TGTGCCAGCAAACAGGGGATCTACAATGAGCAGTTCTTC. This encodes CASKQGIYNEQFF.

This clone was seen only once. This chain uses TRBV5-1 with TRBJ1-1; D uncertain. Germline CDR1 is SGHRS and CDR2 is YFSETQ. V lost 0 bases and J 0 bases, leaving 15 bases between the germline ends. The CDR3 is made up of 17 amino acids. For the CDR3, the DNA is TGCGCCAGCAGCTTGGTTACGGTCCTTCCCGTGAACACTGAAGCTTTCTTT. Protein sequence: CASSLVTVLPVNTEAFF.

The V call is TRBV7-9, the J call TRBJ2-3; D is ambiguous. V lost 1 base to trimming and J lost 0 bases, with 11 bases between them. The length of the CDR3 is 16 residues. In germline, CDR1 is SEHNR, CDR2 FQNEAQ (reference sequence). The CDR3 region has the DNA TGTGCCAGCAGCTTAGTATCAGCGCTTAGCACAGATACGCAGTATTTT. Translated, it gives CASSLVSALSTDTQYF.

The chain combines TRBV2 with TRBJ2-7; TRBD1 might be the D (5 bases). The germline CDR1 and CDR2 sequences are SNHLY and FYNNEI. The CDR3 is 11 residues long. V lost 6 bases to trimming and J lost 4 bases, with 7 bases between them. CDR3 nucleotide sequence: TGTGCCAGCAGGACAGAGTACGAGCAGTACTTC. It is translated as CASRTEYEQYF. Full variable domain (rest looked up from reference TRBV2 and TRBJ2-7): EPEVTQTPSHQVTQMGQEVILRCVPISNHLYFYWYRQILGQKVEFLVSFYNNEISEKSEIFDDQFSVERPDGSNFTLKIRSTKLEDSAMYFCASRTEYEQYFGPGTRLTVT.

The chain recombines TRBV5-4 with TRBJ1-2; no definite D call. CDR3 length: 12 amino acids. Germline values: CDR1 SGHNT, CDR2 YYREEE (reference sequence). Trimming shortened V by 0 bases and J by 8 bases, and 8 bases separated the two germline ends. CDR3 coding DNA: TGTGCCAGCAGCTTGGGCCTTGGCGGCTACACCTTC. It encodes CASSLGLGGYTF.

The V and J genes are TRBV5-4 and TRBJ2-4; 7 bases agree with TRBD1. Per the germline V gene, CDR1 is SGHNT and CDR2 is YYREEE (reference sequence). V shed 4 bases, J shed 5 bases, and the junction held 3 bases outside the gene matches. This CDR3 comprises 13 residues. CDR3 DNA: TGTGCCAGCAGCCAAGGGACAGAAAACATTCAGTACTTC. Its translation is CASSQGTENIQYF. The full variable domain, in which reference TRBV5-4 and TRBJ2-4 provide the parts outside the CDR3, is ETGVTQSPTHLIKTRGQQVTLRCSSQSGHNTVSWYQQALGQGPQFIFQYYREEENGRGNFPPRFSGLQFPNYSSELNVNALELDDSALYLCASSQGTENIQYFGAGTRLSVL.

This sequence joins TRBV7-3 and TRBJ2-1; 13 nucleotides line up with TRBD2. The CDR3 totals 15 residues. J gave up 10 bases and V 4 bases, and 7 bases lay outside the gene matches. CDR1 is SGHTA, CDR2 FQGTGA, per germline. The CDR3 nucleotides are TGTGCCAGCAGCTGGGGACTAGCGGGATACGGGGAGCAGTTCTTC. Translation gives CASSWGLAGYGEQFF.